The present TCR beta chain was sequenced within a study of T cell responses to AZD1222 COVID-19 vaccine. Study at large: The analysis combined second doses at about 4 or about 12 weeks.

Findings and caveats of the study: Reportedly, close to half of spike-specific TCRs are directed against unmutated variant regions.

Comment on this clone: Its antigen is as yet unknown.

TCRdb's copy holds only in-frame clones and misses some; the assay was immunoSEQ multiplex PCR. The data hold roughly 72,000 clones, with 85% observed a single time. V was pared by 4 bases and J by 4 bases, with 16 bases between. Germline-derived CDR1 and CDR2 are SGHVS and FQNEAQ. This CDR3 has 15 residues. The sequence was collected from an adult in good health. The sample here was peripheral blood, taken on day 0 of AZD1222 vaccination. The V call is TRBV7-8, the J call TRBJ1-1; D is possibly TRBD1 (6 bases). The CDR3 DNA follows: TGTGCCAGCAGCTCCAAGAGGGGGGGATCCACTGAAGCTTTCTTT. This translates into CASSSKRGGSTEAFF.